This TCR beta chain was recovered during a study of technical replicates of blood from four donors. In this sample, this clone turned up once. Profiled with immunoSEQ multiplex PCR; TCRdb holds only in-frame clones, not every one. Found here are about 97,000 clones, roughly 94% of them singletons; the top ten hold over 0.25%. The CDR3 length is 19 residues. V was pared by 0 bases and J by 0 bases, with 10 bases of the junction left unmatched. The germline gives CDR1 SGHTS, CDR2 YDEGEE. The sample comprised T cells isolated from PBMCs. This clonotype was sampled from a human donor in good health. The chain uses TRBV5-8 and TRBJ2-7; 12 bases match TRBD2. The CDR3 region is CASSLAPGLAGPISYEQYF. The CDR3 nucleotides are TGTGCCAGCAGCTTGGCCCCGGGACTAGCGGGCCCAATCTCCTACGAGCAGTACTTC. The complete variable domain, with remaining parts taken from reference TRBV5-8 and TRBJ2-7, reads EAGVTQSPTHLIKTRGQQATLRCSPISGHTSVYWYQQALGLGLQFLLWYDEGEERNRGNFPPRFSGRQFPNYSSELNVNALELEDSALYLCASSLAPGLAGPISYEQYFGPGTRLTVT.